These T cell receptor beta chains were read from a single sample in a study of blood T cells in healthy people across ages. TCRdb ran MiXCR on the 5' RACE reads and lists one entry per CDR3 protein. The sample contains roughly 680,000 distinct CDR3 sequences, roughly half of which appear only once. The specimen sequenced was blood. The receptors were sampled from a woman at least 80 years old in good health. The CDR3 runs from the conserved cysteine through the conserved F or W. Each record gives: CDR3 DNA, CDR3 protein, V gene, clone size, D gene, J gene. A D gene is named only where the DNA matches it firmly. Only some rows state a clone size, as once, few, many or a class for expanded clones.

DNA: TGTGCCAGCAGTCCCCAGAGGGTCAACTATGGCTACACCTTC
CDR3: CASSPQRVNYGYTF
V: TRBV12-3/TRBV12-4
size: -
D: -
J: TRBJ1-2

DNA: TGTGCCTGGAGTGTACTAGCGGGGACCTACTACAATGAGCAGTTCTTC
CDR3: CAWSVLAGTYYNEQFF
V: TRBV30
size: -
D: TRBD2
J: TRBJ2-1

DNA: TGTGCCAGCAGCTTAGATGTACAGGGAGGGTCCCGAGAGACCCAGTACTTC
CDR3: CASSLDVQGGSRETQYF
V: TRBV7-8
size: many
D: -
J: TRBJ2-5

DNA: TGTGCCAGCAGCTTATTGGAACATTCACCCCTCCACTTT
CDR3: CASSLLEHSPLHF
V: TRBV11-1
size: -
D: -
J: TRBJ1-6

DNA: TGCGCCAGCAGACGATCCGGGACAGGATTCTACGAGCAGTACTTC
CDR3: CASRRSGTGFYEQYF
V: TRBV4-3
size: -
D: TRBD1
J: TRBJ2-7

DNA: TGTGCCAGCAGTTCCCTAGCGGGAGGGTCCTACGAGCAGTACTTC
CDR3: CASSSLAGGSYEQYF
V: TRBV6-5
size: few
D: TRBD2
J: TRBJ2-7

DNA: TGTGCCAGCAGTTCTCCCCCTTGGGGACTAGCGGGGACGAGCTCCTACAATGAGCAGTTCTTC
CDR3: CASSSPPWGLAGTSSYNEQFF
V: TRBV12-3/TRBV12-4
size: many
D: TRBD2
J: TRBJ2-1

DNA: TGTGCCAGCAGTTACGACGTGTTGGAGCCCCAGCATTTT
CDR3: CASSYDVLEPQHF
V: TRBV6-6
size: -
D: -
J: TRBJ1-5

DNA: TGTGCCAGCAGTGGTAGCGTTGAGCAGTTCTTC
CDR3: CASSGSVEQFF
V: TRBV25-1
size: few
D: -
J: TRBJ2-1

DNA: TGTGCCAGCAGTTACGGGGGAAGATACACAGATACGCAGTATTTT
CDR3: CASSYGGRYTDTQYF
V: TRBV6-5
size: many
D: -
J: TRBJ2-3

DNA: TGCAGTGCTAGAGATGAGCGGGGGGGTGTCTCCGAAAATGAGCAGTTCTTC
CDR3: CSARDERGGVSENEQFF
V: TRBV20-1
size: -
D: TRBD2
J: TRBJ2-1

DNA: TGTGCCAGCAGTGAATATGGGCCGGGTCCTTGGCTAGCGGGGGGGCCCGCAGATACGCAGTATTTT
CDR3: CASSEYGPGPWLAGGPADTQYF
V: TRBV2
size: many
D: TRBD2
J: TRBJ2-3

DNA: TGTGCCAGCAGCTTAGAGGCAGTTGCCAATGAAAAACTGTTTTTT
CDR3: CASSLEAVANEKLFF
V: TRBV7-8
size: many
D: -
J: TRBJ1-4

DNA: TGCAGTGCTAGACCTACCCCAGCGGGATACAATGAGCAGTTCTTC
CDR3: CSARPTPAGYNEQFF
V: TRBV20-1
size: few
D: TRBD2
J: TRBJ2-1

DNA: TGTGCCTGCAGTCCAGGGGCGCATGGCAACACCTTC
CDR3: CACSPGAHGNTF
V: TRBV6-6
size: -
D: -
J: TRBJ1-2

DNA: TGTGCCAGCAGCTTGGGAAGGGGTCCGACTGAAGCTTTCTTT
CDR3: CASSLGRGPTEAFF
V: TRBV5-6
size: -
D: -
J: TRBJ1-1

DNA: TGTGCCAGCATACGAGCGGGGGGCACAGATACGCAGTATTTT
CDR3: CASIRAGGTDTQYF
V: TRBV7-2
size: -
D: TRBD2
J: TRBJ2-3

DNA: TGTGCCAGCAGGACAGGCGCGAGAGAGACCCAGTACTTC
CDR3: CASRTGARETQYF
V: TRBV6-6
size: -
D: -
J: TRBJ2-5

DNA: TGTGCCGTAAAAGGATCGAGCTCTGGGGCCAACGTCCTGACTTTC
CDR3: CAVKGSSSGANVLTF
V: TRBV28
size: -
D: -
J: TRBJ2-6

DNA: TGTGCCAGCAGGATCGGGGGAGTAGATACGCAGTATTTT
CDR3: CASRIGGVDTQYF
V: TRBV12-3/TRBV12-4
size: -
D: -
J: TRBJ2-3

DNA: TGTGCCAGCAAATCAGAAGGGGTCCCCTTTGGCTACACCTTC
CDR3: CASKSEGVPFGYTF
V: TRBV7-9
size: -
D: -
J: TRBJ1-2

DNA: TGCGCCAGCAGCACGACGGGGGGGGGCATTCAGTACTTC
CDR3: CASSTTGGGIQYF
V: TRBV5-1
size: -
D: TRBD2
J: TRBJ2-4

DNA: TGTGCCAGCAATGGCGCTGTAAAGACCCAGTACTTC
CDR3: CASNGAVKTQYF
V: TRBV28
size: once
D: -
J: TRBJ2-5

DNA: TGCAGCGTTGAAGATCTAGCGGGAGGACTTAAAAACATTCAGTACTTC
CDR3: CSVEDLAGGLKNIQYF
V: TRBV29-1
size: few
D: TRBD2
J: TRBJ2-4

DNA: TGTGCCAGCAGTTCCCCCGGGGGACACATTGCGCAGTATTTT
CDR3: CASSSPGGHIAQYF
V: TRBV28
size: -
D: -
J: TRBJ2-3

DNA: TGTGCCATCAACGAGGGCAGCGTCCTTTCCACTGAAGCTTTCTTT
CDR3: CAINEGSVLSTEAFF
V: TRBV10-3
size: few
D: -
J: TRBJ1-1

DNA: TGCAGTGCTAGAGAGTCCCTAGGGGGCAGGGGAAGGGAGCAGTACTTC
CDR3: CSARESLGGRGREQYF
V: TRBV20-1
size: once
D: TRBD1
J: TRBJ2-7

DNA: TGTGCCAGCAGCTCCCAATTTGTTGAGCAGTTCTTC
CDR3: CASSSQFVEQFF
V: TRBV7-2
size: -
D: -
J: TRBJ2-1

DNA: TGCGCCAGCAGCCTATGGGCCGGGACTAGCTATGAGCAGTTCTTC
CDR3: CASSLWAGTSYEQFF
V: TRBV5-1
size: -
D: TRBD2
J: TRBJ2-1

DNA: TGCAGTGCTAGCGCCCGAGGGAGAGGAAATGAGCAGTTCTTC
CDR3: CSASARGRGNEQFF
V: TRBV20-1
size: -
D: -
J: TRBJ2-1

DNA: TGTGCCAGCAGCCAGGACAGCCCCGAAGCTTTCTTT
CDR3: CASSQDSPEAFF
V: TRBV3-1
size: -
D: -
J: TRBJ1-1

DNA: TGTGCCAGCAGCCACGAAGGGAATTCACCCCTCCACTTT
CDR3: CASSHEGNSPLHF
V: TRBV11-2
size: -
D: -
J: TRBJ1-6

DNA: TGTGCCAGCAGTTCACAGGGGGGATCTCTCCTCTCATCCTACGAGCAGTACTTC
CDR3: CASSSQGGSLLSSYEQYF
V: TRBV25-1
size: -
D: TRBD1
J: TRBJ2-7

DNA: TGTGCCAGCAGTGATCCCGGACTAGCAGGGTCCTACGAGCAGTACTTC
CDR3: CASSDPGLAGSYEQYF
V: TRBV6-1
size: -
D: TRBD2
J: TRBJ2-7

DNA: TGTGCCAGCAGTTACGGGACAGGAGCTTTCTTT
CDR3: CASSYGTGAFF
V: TRBV12-3/TRBV12-4
size: -
D: TRBD1
J: TRBJ1-1

DNA: TGCAGCGTTGCTTCCCAGGGGGACGAGCAGTACTTC
CDR3: CSVASQGDEQYF
V: TRBV29-1
size: few
D: TRBD1
J: TRBJ2-7

DNA: TGTGCCAGCAGCCCCGACAGAGGAAGAGCGGGAGGGCCCACCGGGGAGCTGTTTTTT
CDR3: CASSPDRGRAGGPTGELFF
V: TRBV12-3/TRBV12-4
size: -
D: TRBD2
J: TRBJ2-2

DNA: TGTGCCAGCCGGACTATCGGAGAGACCCAGTACTTC
CDR3: CASRTIGETQYF
V: TRBV7-2
size: -
D: -
J: TRBJ2-5

DNA: TGCAGCGTTCTTAGGACTAGCGGGCTGGGGTCGGATACGCAGTATTTT
CDR3: CSVLRTSGLGSDTQYF
V: TRBV29-1
size: -
D: TRBD2
J: TRBJ2-3

DNA: TGTGCCAGCAAATTAGGGGATTTTCAGATCCAAGAGACCCAGTACTTC
CDR3: CASKLGDFQIQETQYF
V: TRBV11-2
size: -
D: -
J: TRBJ2-5

DNA: TGTGCCAGCAGCTTACAGGACAGCGGCTATGAAAAACTGTTTTTT
CDR3: CASSLQDSGYEKLFF
V: TRBV7-2
size: -
D: -
J: TRBJ1-4

DNA: TGCAGCGTTGAGGGGACTAGCGGATTCAATGAGCAGTTCTTC
CDR3: CSVEGTSGFNEQFF
V: TRBV29-1
size: -
D: TRBD2
J: TRBJ2-1

DNA: TGCAGCGTTGAGAGTGCCACCGGGGAGCTGTTTTTT
CDR3: CSVESATGELFF
V: TRBV29-1
size: few
D: -
J: TRBJ2-2

DNA: TGTGCCACCAGCATCACCAGCGGGGGGGCGAATGAGCAGTTCTTC
CDR3: CATSITSGGANEQFF
V: TRBV15
size: -
D: TRBD2
J: TRBJ2-1

DNA: TGCGCCAGCAGCCAACTGACTAGCGGAGACCCCAATGAGCAGTTCTTC
CDR3: CASSQLTSGDPNEQFF
V: TRBV5-1
size: many
D: TRBD2
J: TRBJ2-1

DNA: TGTGCCAGCAGTTTTTCGGACAGTGGCTACACCTTC
CDR3: CASSFSDSGYTF
V: TRBV28
size: -
D: -
J: TRBJ1-2

DNA: TGTGCCAGCAGCCCCGGGAAGGCCACTGAAGCTTTCTTT
CDR3: CASSPGKATEAFF
V: TRBV7-9
size: few
D: -
J: TRBJ1-1